These 27 T cell receptor beta chains were all obtained from the same sample, sequenced in a study of T cell responses to AZD1222 COVID-19 vaccine. Profiling relied on immunoSEQ multiplex PCR, and the TCRdb table lists in-frame clones only, not all of them. The table records 75,000 to 90,000 clones, 80% to 90% of them present only once. The sample was peripheral blood, taken on day 0 of AZD1222 vaccination. The source of these receptors is an adult in good health.

V gene TRBV4-3 combines with J gene TRBJ2-1; 12 positions agree with TRBD2. In germline, CDR1 is LGHNA, CDR2 YSLEER. CDR3 length: 17 residues. V shed 0 bases, J shed 7 bases, and the junction held 7 bases outside the gene matches. CDR3 sequence reads: CASSQEGWTSGVNEQFF. As DNA, the CDR3 is TGCGCCAGCAGCCAAGAAGGTTGGACTAGCGGGGTTAATGAGCAGTTCTTC.

The chain is built from TRBV7-2 and TRBJ1-2, with TRBD1 matching over 12 bases. The CDR3 consists of 15 residues. In germline, CDR1 is SGHTA, CDR2 FQGNSA. Trimming at V came to 5 bases and at J to 4 bases, leaving 5 bases not matched to a gene. CDR3 DNA: TGTGCCAGCAGCCCGGGACAGGGGGCGGCCTATGGCTACACCTTC. Its translation: CASSPGQGAAYGYTF.

The chain recombines TRBV10-3 with TRBJ1-6; D gene unclear. This CDR3 comprises 13 residues. The germline V gene has CDR1 ENHRY and CDR2 SYGVKD. V gave up 7 bases and J gave up 8 bases, with 12 bases separating them. The CDR3 coding sequence is TGTGCCATCACCCTAGGTCCGGATTCACCCCTCCACTTT. It encodes CAITLGPDSPLHF.

The rearrangement uses TRBV6-5 and TRBJ1-5; TRBD1 might be the D (5 bases). The germline CDR1 and CDR2 sequences are MNHEY and SVGAGI. Trimming pared 6 bases from V and 7 bases from J, leaving 13 bases between. The CDR3 loop spans 13 amino acids. The CDR3 loop reads CASSISWGQPQHF. In nucleotides, the CDR3 is TGTGCCAGCAGCATCTCCTGGGGCCAGCCCCAGCATTTT.

The chain combines TRBV5-4 with TRBJ2-5; TRBD2 agrees at 7 bases. After removal of 4 bases from V and 2 bases from J, the junction contained 8 bases not matched to a gene. From germline, CDR1 is SGHNT and CDR2 YYREEE (reference sequence). The CDR3 extends over 15 amino acids. Here the CDR3 DNA reads TGTGCCAGCAGCCCGACCGGGACTACGCAAGAGACCCAGTACTTC. As protein: CASSPTGTTQETQYF.

The chain carries TRBV4-3 and TRBJ1-5, with D perhaps matching TRBD1 (5 bases). CDR1 is LGHNA, CDR2 YSLEER, per germline. The ends were cut back, 0 bases at V and 0 bases at J, with 15 bases in the middle. The CDR3 is made up of 18 amino acids. CDR3 loop: CASSQDLGEPYSNQPQHF. CDR3 DNA: TGCGCCAGCAGCCAAGATTTGGGGGAACCTTATAGCAATCAGCCCCAGCATTTT.

The sample holds one count of this clone. The V call is TRBV6-5, the J call TRBJ1-2; D is unresolved. From germline, CDR1 is MNHEY and CDR2 SVGAGI. The V end was cut by 5 bases, the J end by 2 bases, with 6 bases between. This CDR3 has 12 amino acids. In DNA, the CDR3 is TGTGCCAGCAGTACAACGAACTATGGCTACACCTTC. This gives the protein CASSTTNYGYTF.

CDR3 sequence (DNA): TGTGCCAGCAGCGTAGCGGGACAGGGCACCTACGAGCAGTACTTC. The encoded protein is CASSVAGQGTYEQYF. This rearrangement joins TRBV9 to TRBJ2-7, with TRBD1 matching over 9 bases. This CDR3 has 15 amino acids. Germline V gene lookup returns CDR1 SGDLS and CDR2 YYNGEE. The V and J ends lost 0 bases and 2 bases, in that order; junction bases with no gene match: 3.

This sequence joins TRBV6-2 or TRBV6-3 and TRBJ1-5, with D perhaps TRBD1 (5 bases). The germline V gene encodes CDR1 MNHEY and CDR2 SVGEGT. Trimming removed 4 bases from V and 0 bases from J, with 10 bases in between. The CDR3 is made up of 15 amino acids. The DNA for the CDR3 is TGTGCCAGCAGTTTTGGGGGGTATAGCAATCAGCCCCAGCATTTT. Its protein is CASSFGGYSNQPQHF.

The V and J genes are TRBV19 and TRBJ1-5, with D possibly TRBD1 on 5 matching bases. Germline CDR1 reads LNHDA; CDR2 reads SQIVND (reference sequence). This CDR3 contains 12 residues. Trimming removed 7 bases from V and 4 bases from J, with 8 bases in between. The CDR3 loop reads CASNRGNQPQHF. The CDR3 nucleotides read TGTGCCAGTAACCGGGGGAATCAGCCCCAGCATTTT.

The V and J genes are TRBV29-1 and TRBJ1-4; D gene ambiguous. Deletions cut 0 bases from V and 10 bases from J, with 12 bases between. CDR1 is SQVTM and CDR2 is ANQGSEA in the germline V gene. This CDR3 is 13 amino acids long. CDR3 nucleotide sequence: TGCAGCGTTGAAGATGTTAGGGTCGGAAAACTGTTTTTT. Its translation is CSVEDVRVGKLFF.

In this sample, this clone turned up a few times. As DNA, the CDR3 is TGCGCCAGCAGCACCTCTCCGGGACCAGAGACCCAGTACTTC. Its protein is CASSTSPGPETQYF. This chain joins TRBV5-1 and TRBJ2-5; D possibly matches TRBD1 or TRBD2 (5 bases each). This CDR3 spans 14 amino acids. CDR1 and CDR2 (germline): SGHRS, YFSETQ. The V and J ends lost 4 bases and 4 bases respectively, with 14 bases between them.

The J gene is TRBJ2-5, the V gene TRBV28, with 7 bases fitting TRBD1. Per germline, CDR1 MDHEN and CDR2 SYDVKM. J lost 6 bases, V lost 7 bases, and 8 bases had no gene match. The CDR3 extends over 13 amino acids. This CDR3 is CASTTDRVKTQYF. In DNA, the CDR3 is TGTGCCAGCACTACTGACAGGGTGAAGACCCAGTACTTC.

The V gene is TRBV18, the J gene TRBJ2-7, with D maybe TRBD1 (6 bases). The CDR3 has 13 residues. The germline CDR1 and CDR2 sequences are KGHSH and LQKENI. V was shortened by 6 bases and J by 6 bases, with 15 bases between the two germline ends. The CDR3 nucleotides read TGTGCCAGCTCCCCCGGGACATCGGGCGAGCAGTACTTC. Translating it yields CASSPGTSGEQYF. Supplemented by reference TRBV18 and TRBJ2-7, the full variable domain reads NAGVMQNPRHLVRRRGQEARLRCSPMKGHSHVYWYRQLPEEGLKFMVYLQKENIIDESGMPKERFSAEFPKEGPSILRIQQVVRGDSAAYFCASSPGTSGEQYFGPGTRLTVT.

The chain is built from TRBV11-2 and TRBJ1-3; 9 bases agree with TRBD1. The CDR3 contains 16 residues. J was trimmed by 4 bases and V by 2 bases; bases with no gene match: 6. CDR1 and CDR2 (germline): SGHAT, FQNNGV. CDR3 in DNA: TGTGCCAGCAGCTTAAGACAGGGGGTCTCAGGAAACACCATATATTTT. This encodes CASSLRQGVSGNTIYF.

The chain joins TRBV5-6 to TRBJ1-5; D is uncertain. Trimming stripped 4 bases from V and 2 bases from J, with 7 bases between. The germline gives CDR1 SGHDT, CDR2 YYEEEE. There are 13 residues in the CDR3. The CDR3 sequence is CASSRAGNQPQHF. The CDR3 coding sequence is TGTGCCAGCAGCCGTGCAGGCAATCAGCCCCAGCATTTT.

This chain joins TRBV7-8 and TRBJ2-7; D possibly corresponds to TRBD1 (6 bases). This CDR3 comprises 18 residues. The germline gives CDR1 SGHVS, CDR2 FQNEAQ. With 1 base removed from V and 3 bases from J, the gap between germline ends came to 22 bases. In DNA form, the CDR3 reads TGTGCCAGCAGCTTAGAGGTATGGGTAAGCGGACAGAACTACGAGCAGTACTTC. Its translation is CASSLEVWVSGQNYEQYF.

This clone was observed a single time. J is TRBJ1-6 and V is TRBV6-5; a possible D gene is TRBD1 (6 bases). The CDR3 spans 15 residues. CDR1 is MNHEY and CDR2 is SVGAGI in the germline V gene. V was cut by 6 bases and J by 6 bases, with 15 bases left in between. The CDR3 DNA reads as TGTGCCAGCAGCCCACCGGGACATCTTAATTCACCCCTCCACTTT. This sequence encodes CASSPPGHLNSPLHF.

V and J are TRBV28 and TRBJ2-4, with 7 nucleotides matching TRBD1. Trimming at V came to 4 bases and at J to 6 bases, leaving 9 bases not matched to a gene. CDR1 and CDR2 (germline): MDHEN, SYDVKM. This CDR3 region has 15 residues. In DNA, the CDR3 is TGTGCCAGCAGTTCGGGACAGTTGTGGGCAAACATTCAGTACTTC. Protein product: CASSSGQLWANIQYF.

The chain is built from TRBV5-4 and TRBJ1-4; maybe TRBD1 (6 bases). From germline, CDR1 is SGHNT and CDR2 YYREEE (reference sequence). Trimming took off 7 bases at V and 7 bases at J, with 23 bases between the two ends. CDR3 length equals 16 residues. This CDR3 is CASGASGGFSSEKLFF. As DNA, the CDR3 is TGTGCCAGCGGGGCGTCGGGGGGCTTCTCGAGTGAAAAACTGTTTTTT.

Note on this clone: At one end the junction does not follow the germline gene, possibly because of a read error. V usage is TRBV5-8 and J usage is TRBJ2-7; TRBD1 or TRBD2 may be the D gene (5 bases each). Germline CDR1 is SGHTS and CDR2 is YDEGEE. CDR3 length equals 13 residues. The CDR3 protein is CASSFEGSYEQYF. The CDR3 DNA follows: TGTGCCAGTAGCTTTGAGGGGAGCTACGAGCAGTACTTC.

The chain carries TRBV4-1 and TRBJ1-2; TRBD1 aligns across 10 bases. J lost 8 bases, V lost 0 bases, and 12 bases had no gene match. Looked up from germline, CDR1 is MGHRA and CDR2 is YSYEKL. This CDR3 has 17 amino acids. Here the CDR3 DNA reads TGCGCCAGCAGCCAAGAGATACAAAGGACAGGGGGAAAAGGCTACACCTTC. Encoded protein: CASSQEIQRTGGKGYTF.

The chain recombines TRBV18 with TRBJ1-3; D uncertain. Germline-derived CDR1 and CDR2 are KGHSH and LQKENI. The CDR3 runs to 17 residues. V shed 2 bases and J shed 4 bases, with 18 bases lying between them. The CDR3 sequence is CASSPYSPAGSGNTIYF. Here the CDR3 DNA reads TGTGCCAGCTCACCATATTCCCCCGCCGGCTCCGGAAACACCATATATTTT. Complete variable domain (other parts from reference TRBV18 and TRBJ1-3): NAGVMQNPRHLVRRRGQEARLRCSPMKGHSHVYWYRQLPEEGLKFMVYLQKENIIDESGMPKERFSAEFPKEGPSILRIQQVVRGDSAAYFCASSPYSPAGSGNTIYFGEGSWLTVV.

V usage is TRBV5-8 and J usage is TRBJ1-2; D unresolved. Germline CDR1 SGHTS, CDR2 YDEGEE. With 2 bases removed from V and 8 bases from J, the gap between germline ends came to 4 bases. This CDR3 contains 10 residues. The DNA of the CDR3 is TGTGCCAGCAGCTTAAGGGGCTACACCTTC. Its translation is CASSLRGYTF.

The CDR3 spells CASGTSGQETQYF. The DNA of the CDR3 is TGTGCCAGTGGGACTAGCGGACAAGAGACCCAGTACTTC. The chain employs TRBV19 and TRBJ2-5, with 11 bases identical to TRBD2. V shed 8 bases and J 2 bases; nucleotides not matched to a gene: 1. The germline gives CDR1 LNHDA, CDR2 SQIVND (reference sequence). The CDR3 has 13 residues. The full variable domain, completed using reference TRBV19 and TRBJ2-5, is DGGITQSPKYLFRKEGQNVTLSCEQNLNHDAMYWYRQDPGQGLRLIYYSQIVNDFQKGDIAEGYSVSREKKESFPLTVTSAQKNPTAFYLCASGTSGQETQYFGPGTRLLVL.

The rearrangement uses TRBV10-2 and TRBJ1-6; weak D call: TRBD1 (6 bases). V was cut by 3 bases and J by 5 bases, with 14 bases left in between. This CDR3 is built from 16 residues. CDR1 is WSHSY, CDR2 SAAADI, per germline. CDR3 sequence reads: CASSDRGGADNSPLHF. DNA for the CDR3: TGCGCCAGCAGTGACCGGGGGGGCGCAGATAATTCACCCCTCCACTTT.

Comments on this clone: Other nucleotide sequences in the sample specify the same CDR3. This sequence joins TRBV2 and TRBJ1-5, with D hard to call. Per germline, CDR1 SNHLY and CDR2 FYNNEI. V gave up 6 bases and J gave up 1 base, with 10 bases separating them. This CDR3 region has 14 residues. CDR3: CASRDGVSNQPQHF. CDR3 nucleotides: TGTGCCAGCAGAGACGGGGTCAGCAATCAGCCCCAGCATTTT.